This note documents a single T cell receptor (beta chain) sequence. The target antigen is unknown. Researchers ran the PCR with 60 Vbeta and 13 Jbeta primers. Generated by immunoSEQ multiplex PCR, the TCRdb table keeps only in-frame clones and is missing some. The sample has about 200,000 clones, over 60% seen once; the top ten hold approximately 2.1%. This specimen belongs to a study of cytomegalovirus exposure and HLA in healthy donors. Study summary: Ancestry clustering placed around four fifths of around 400 genotyped donors in the Caucasian-associated cluster. Study outcomes and limitations: Roughly uniform depth of sequencing across donors was assumed in presence/absence analyses. The productive fraction for most TCR beta V segments was about 87% or about 30% in an earlier analysis. Later analysis suggested links between common viral pathogens and several top significant clusters.

Germline V gene lookup returns CDR1 GTSNPN and CDR2 SVGIG (reference sequence). V trimming: 1 base; J trimming: 2 bases; junction bases outside the gene matches: 4. There are 15 residues in the CDR3. This sequence joins TRBV30 and TRBJ2-5; 10 positions agree with TRBD1. The sequenced sample was PBMCs. This sequence originates from a woman between 25 and 40 years old in good health and CMV-seropositive. CDR3 nucleotides: TGTGCCTGGAGTGGGGGGACAGGGGTACAAGAGACCCAGTACTTC. Translating gives CAWSGGTGVQETQYF.